This passage covers 23 T cell receptor beta chains from one sample sequenced in a study of lymphopenia after photon versus proton radiotherapy. The protocol was immunoSEQ multiplex PCR, while the TCRdb copy is restricted to in-frame clones and leaves out a portion. This repertoire shows approximately 24,000 clones, about 87% found once; its top ten account for roughly a fifth. Sample: peripheral blood, taken from a patient treated with photon-based radiotherapy. The source of these receptors is a man aged 50 to 59 with gastric cancer.

This clone was detected only once. The V and J genes are TRBV5-6 and TRBJ2-7; D gene unclear. V lost 2 bases, J lost 4 bases, and 4 bases lay in between. The CDR3 loop spans 11 amino acids. Germline V gives CDR1 SGHDT, CDR2 YYEEEE. The CDR3 protein is CASSFGYEQYV. In nucleotides, the CDR3 is TGTGCCAGCAGCTTCGGTTACGAGCAGTACGTC.

The chain couples TRBV29-1 to TRBJ2-5; D may match TRBD1 or TRBD2 (6 bases each). The CDR3 sequence is 12 residues long. V lost 4 bases and J 5 bases, leaving 11 bases between the germline ends. The germline V gene encodes CDR1 SQVTM and CDR2 ANQGSEA. The CDR3 region is CSVGGAIETQYF. As DNA, the CDR3 is TGCAGCGTTGGGGGGGCTATTGAGACCCAGTACTTC.

V gene TRBV7-2 combines with J gene TRBJ1-2, with a tentative D call TRBD1 (6 bases). Germline lookup yields CDR1 SGHTA and CDR2 FQGNSA. Trimming stripped 5 bases from V and 4 bases from J, with 14 bases between. The CDR3 runs to 14 residues. CDR3 sequence reads: CASSAPGRGYGYTF. The CDR3, as DNA: TGTGCCAGCAGCGCACCGGGCAGGGGCTATGGCTACACCTTC.

V gene TRBV21-1 combines with J gene TRBJ1-5. TRBV21-1 is recorded as a pseudogene. This CDR3 spans 12 amino acids. CDR3 amino acids: CASSKGDQPQHF. In DNA form, the CDR3 reads TGTGCCAGCAGCAAAGGTGATCAGCCCCAGCATTTT.

The chain recombines TRBV9 with TRBJ2-4, with 8 bases fitting TRBD1. There are 14 residues in the CDR3. Germline trimming cut 0 bases from V and 7 bases from J; bases unmatched to any gene: 3. Per germline, CDR1 SGDLS and CDR2 YYNGEE. CDR3: CASSVDRGNNIQYF. CDR3 nucleotides: TGTGCCAGCAGCGTAGACAGGGGGAATAACATTCAGTACTTC.

The chain has TRBV29-1 and TRBJ2-5; 8 nucleotides line up with TRBD2. The CDR3 is made up of 15 amino acids. Losses at the gene ends were 3 bases for V and 4 bases for J; bases not matched to a gene: 10. Germline assignment: CDR1 SQVTM and CDR2 ANQGSEA. The CDR3 DNA reads TGCAGCGTTGATAGCGGGGTACGAGTTGGAGAGACCCAGTACTTC. Its protein is CSVDSGVRVGETQYF.

The table lists this clone with a count of one. V usage is TRBV14 and J usage is TRBJ1-6, with D possibly being TRBD1 (6 bases). Germline CDR1 is SGHDN and CDR2 is FVKESK. This CDR3 has 14 residues. V was clipped by 6 bases and J by 6 bases, with 12 bases between them. The DNA for the CDR3 is TGTGCCAGCAGAGGACAGCTCTTTAATTCACCCCTCCACTTT. It encodes CASRGQLFNSPLHF.

Points on this clone: This specimen includes other DNA sequences encoding the same CDR3. V and J are TRBV9 and TRBJ1-1; the D is unclear. V lost 1 base, J lost 2 bases, and 6 bases lay in between. Germline assignment: CDR1 SGDLS and CDR2 YYNGEE. This CDR3 is built from 13 residues. In DNA form, the CDR3 reads TGTGCCAGCAGCGTAACCGTCAACACTGAAGCTTTCTTT. Its translation is CASSVTVNTEAFF.

The rearrangement links TRBV18 to TRBJ1-1; D gene uncertain. Trimming shortened V by 6 bases and J by 1 base, and 9 bases separated the two germline ends. This CDR3 is built from 13 residues. Germline V gene lookup returns CDR1 KGHSH and CDR2 LQKENI. The CDR3 loop reads CASSESANTEAFF. The CDR3 DNA follows: TGTGCCAGCTCCGAATCAGCGAACACTGAAGCTTTCTTT.

The chain recombines TRBV7-3 with TRBJ2-3; 8 bases align to TRBD2. Germline lookup yields CDR1 SGHTA and CDR2 FQGTGA. V lost 4 bases, J lost 3 bases, and 3 bases stayed unmatched. The CDR3 is 14 residues long. The DNA for the CDR3 is TGTGCCAGCAGCTGGCGGGGGGCTACAGATACGCAGTATTTT. This codes for CASSWRGATDTQYF.

This chain connects TRBV11-2 to TRBJ2-2; TRBD2 is a possible D gene (5 bases). The V gene lost 5 bases and the J gene lost 4 bases, with 11 bases spanning the gap. Germline loops: CDR1 SGHAT, CDR2 FQNNGV. The CDR3 is 14 residues long. The CDR3 bases are TGTGCCAGCAGCCAGAATCGGGGCACCGGGGAGCTGTTTTTT. Translating it yields CASSQNRGTGELFF.

The chain recombines TRBV18 with TRBJ2-1, with 13 nucleotides matching TRBD2. This CDR3 spans 17 amino acids. The V gene end was trimmed by 3 bases and the J gene end by 5 bases; junction bases not matched to a gene: 7. Looked up from germline, CDR1 is KGHSH and CDR2 is LQKENI. CDR3 nucleotide sequence: TGTGCCAGCTCACCCCCGGGACTAGCGGGGATAAACAATGAGCAGTTCTTC. Amino acid sequence: CASSPPGLAGINNEQFF.

V and J are TRBV9 and TRBJ1-1; tentative D call: TRBD1 (6 bases). With 3 bases removed from V and 0 bases from J, the gap between germline ends came to 15 bases. The CDR3 runs to 16 residues. Germline CDR1 is SGDLS and CDR2 is YYNGEE. CDR3 DNA: TGTGCCAGCAGCGCAGACATCAGGGGAGTGAACACTGAAGCTTTCTTT. Translated, it gives CASSADIRGVNTEAFF.

The genes are TRBV14 and TRBJ2-3; D uncertain. The CDR3 loop spans 15 amino acids. In germline, CDR1 is SGHDN, CDR2 FVKESK. V lost 1 base, J lost 5 bases, and 13 bases lay in between. CDR3 region: CASSQVSRRLDTQYF. DNA for the CDR3: TGTGCCAGCAGCCAAGTATCGAGACGGTTAGATACGCAGTATTTT. The variable domain in full, with the rest retrieved from reference TRBV14 and TRBJ2-3, is EAGVTQFPSHSVIEKGQTVTLRCDPISGHDNLYWYRRVMGKEIKFLLHFVKESKQDESGMPNNRFLAERTGGTYSTLKVQPAELEDSGVYFCASSQVSRRLDTQYFGPGTRLTVL.

The chain employs TRBV5-1 and TRBJ2-2; no definite D call. V was clipped by 2 bases and J by 7 bases, with 9 bases between them. There are 13 residues in the CDR3. Germline-derived CDR1 and CDR2 are SGHRS and YFSETQ. The CDR3 is CASSFRFSGELFF. In nucleotides, the CDR3 is TGCGCCAGCAGCTTTAGGTTCAGCGGGGAGCTGTTTTTT.

CDR3 sequence (DNA): TGCGCCAGCAGCTTGAGCGGGGGATCCTACGAGCAGTACTTC. Its translation is CASSLSGGSYEQYF. V is TRBV5-1 and J is TRBJ2-7, with 8 positions matching TRBD2. CDR3 length: 14 residues. The trim removed 1 base at V and 1 base at J, leaving 1 base unmatched. In germline, CDR1 is SGHRS, CDR2 YFSETQ.

This chain connects TRBV29-1 to TRBJ1-5; tentative D call: TRBD1 (5 bases). Germline V gene sequence: CDR1 SQVTM, CDR2 ANQGSEA. Deletions cut 7 bases from V and 4 bases from J, with 11 bases between. There are 12 residues in the CDR3. In DNA form, the CDR3 reads TGCAGCGCGGGCGGGGGAAATCAGCCCCAGCATTTT. Its translation: CSAGGGNQPQHF.

The V gene is TRBV30, the J gene TRBJ1-2; the D gene is possibly TRBD1 (5 bases). Germline lookup yields CDR1 GTSNPN and CDR2 SVGIG (reference sequence). The CDR3 contains 14 residues. V was clipped by 6 bases and J by 1 base, with 15 bases between them. DNA for the CDR3: TGTGCCTGTAAAAAACTGGGGGTTAACTATGGCTACACCTTC. Translated: CACKKLGVNYGYTF.

The chain recombines TRBV7-6 with TRBJ2-7; TRBD2 agrees at 10 bases. The V and J ends lost 5 bases and 3 bases, in that order; junction bases with no gene match: 4. CDR1 and CDR2 from the germline V gene are SGHVS and FNYEAQ. This CDR3 is built from 14 residues. The CDR3: CASSRTSGIYEQYF. The CDR3 DNA is TGTGCCAGCAGCCGGACTAGCGGTATCTACGAGCAGTACTTC.

V usage is TRBV7-2 and J usage is TRBJ2-3, with 9 nucleotides matching TRBD2. V shed 5 bases and J 6 bases; nucleotides not matched to a gene: 15. Germline-derived CDR1 and CDR2 are SGHTA and FQGNSA. The CDR3 has 17 amino acids. As DNA, the CDR3 is TGTGCCAGCAGCCCGAAGGGCGGAGCGGGGGGTCGGGATACGCAGTATTTT. The encoded protein is CASSPKGGAGGRDTQYF.

The V gene is TRBV6-4, the J gene TRBJ2-2; the D gene is possibly TRBD2 (6 bases). Germline CDR1 is MRHNA and CDR2 is SNTAGT. V was pared by 0 bases and J by 7 bases, with 9 bases between. This CDR3 region has 14 residues. The DNA of the CDR3 is TGTGCCAGCAGTGACTCCGGGGGAAACGGGGAGCTGTTTTTT. Amino acids: CASSDSGGNGELFF.

J is TRBJ2-1 and V is TRBV7-2; a weak D match, TRBD2 (5 bases). From germline, CDR1 is SGHTA and CDR2 FQGNSA. The CDR3 loop spans 13 amino acids. The germline V and J ends were trimmed by 4 bases and 9 bases, with 13 bases remaining between them. The CDR3: CASSSPLVGEQFF. The DNA for the CDR3 is TGTGCCAGCAGCTCCCCACTAGTCGGTGAGCAGTTCTTC.

This clone has a single count. The rearrangement uses TRBV30 and TRBJ2-4, with 9 bases fitting TRBD2. Unmatched junction bases numbered 8, after V lost 7 bases and J lost 1 base. Germline-derived CDR1 and CDR2 are GTSNPN and SVGIG (reference sequence). This CDR3 is 15 amino acids long. DNA for the CDR3: TGTGCCTCACAGGGCGGGGGGGGTGCCAAAAACATTCAGTACTTC. This encodes CASQGGGGAKNIQYF.